The T cell receptor (beta chain) under discussion was sequenced for a study of control samples from healthy donors and cancer patients (dated by TCRdb to the early 2020s). Receptor libraries were prepared by the immunoSEQ multiplex PCR assay. The immuneACCESS repertoire file appears here via TCRdb, limited to in-frame rearrangements. These files lack a portion of the clones; in checked studies, under half of the deficit traces to unresolved V genes, and the cause of the others is not known. Within this sample are some 120,000 clones, with more than 75% of them counted one time only. The ten largest clones capture around 1.7% of the sample. This clone was seen once. Its antigen has not been determined. Within one base of it there is no much larger clone, and no base qualities were kept. The sequence came from a man aged 18 to 29 in good health. Sequenced sample: blood.

The CDR3 protein: CASSEVPLQDKIDTQYF. The base sequence is TGTGCCAGCAGTGAGGTGCCGTTACAGGACAAAATCGATACGCAGTATTTT. The V gene is TRBV6-1 and the J gene is TRBJ2-3; D gene: possibly TRBD1, on 5 matching bases. Spanning cysteine to phenylalanine, the CDR3 consists of 17 amino acids. Just CDR3 DNA is preserved here, 51 bases in frame from base 1. CDR1 MNHNS and CDR2 SASEGT were looked up in the germline V gene. V loses 3 bases of germline sequence and J loses 6 bases, and the interval between the two ends is 22 bases.